This T cell receptor beta chain was documented in a study of patients and donors after allogeneic stem cell transplantation. TCRdb re-derived calls from the RT-PCR reads in MiXCR, one entry per CDR3 protein. This sample yields 920,000 or so distinct CDR3 sequences, of which roughly 18% are seen a single time; 6% belongs to the top ten. This clonotype was counted at least ten times. CDR3 length: 14 amino acids. Looked up from germline, CDR1 is MNHNS and CDR2 is SASEGT. Trimming removed 6 bases from V and 5 bases from J; junction bases left unmatched: 4. This clonotype was sampled from a human donor who was either an allogeneic HSCT recipient or a stem cell or donor lymphocyte infusion donor (not recorded which). It is not recorded whose cells these are; they may come from a transplant donor. The sequenced sample was blood, either unsorted or a sorted T cell fraction (not recorded which). The V call is TRBV6-1, the J call TRBJ2-2, with TRBD2 identical over 9 bases. The CDR3: CASSRGRGTGELFF. The CDR3 nucleotides are TGTGCCAGCAGCCGCGGGAGGGGGACCGGGGAGCTGTTTTTT.